This TCR beta chain was recorded in a study of T-cell reconstitution after alpha-beta-depleted transplantation in children. Per germline, CDR1 GTSNPN and CDR2 SVGIG (reference sequence). This CDR3 region has 14 residues. Trimming removed 4 bases from V and 6 bases from J; junction bases left unmatched: 9. Preparation of the TCRbeta library involved a method that used unique molecular identifiers. TCRdb itself ran the PCR reads through MiXCR, one entry per CDR3 protein. This sample carries approximately 300,000 distinct CDR3 sequences, 11% of them seen once, and the ten largest clones take around 24%. This clonotype has at least ten counts.

Material: peripheral blood, obtained 180 days after TCRalphabeta/CD19-depleted stem cell transplant. This sequence originates from a male patient under 10 years old who had a stem cell transplant for chronic granulomatous disease, so the T cells may come from the graft donor. The chain uses TRBV30 and TRBJ2-3; 8 nucleotides match TRBD2. CDR3 in amino acids: CAWTRTSRRDTQYF. In DNA form, the CDR3 reads TGTGCCTGGACCCGGACTAGCCGGAGGGATACGCAGTATTTT.